A single TCR beta chain is shown here with its context. This sample was included in a study of blood T cell repertoires in COVID-19. CDR1 is LGHNA, CDR2 YNFKEQ, per germline. V lost 4 bases, J lost 6 bases, and 11 bases stayed unmatched. The CDR3 runs 15 residues. Measured with immunoSEQ multiplex PCR; TCRdb has only the in-frame clones, and not every one. The table records roughly 50,000 clones, around 85% of them present only once. The clonotype comes from a man aged 60 to 69 with acute or convalescent COVID-19. The rearrangement uses TRBV4-2 and TRBJ2-7, with 8 bases that match TRBD1. The sample taken for sequencing was peripheral blood. The CDR3 sequence: CASSLEDRVYSEQYF. CDR3 bases: TGTGCCAGCAGCCTAGAGGACAGGGTCTATAGCGAGCAGTACTTC.